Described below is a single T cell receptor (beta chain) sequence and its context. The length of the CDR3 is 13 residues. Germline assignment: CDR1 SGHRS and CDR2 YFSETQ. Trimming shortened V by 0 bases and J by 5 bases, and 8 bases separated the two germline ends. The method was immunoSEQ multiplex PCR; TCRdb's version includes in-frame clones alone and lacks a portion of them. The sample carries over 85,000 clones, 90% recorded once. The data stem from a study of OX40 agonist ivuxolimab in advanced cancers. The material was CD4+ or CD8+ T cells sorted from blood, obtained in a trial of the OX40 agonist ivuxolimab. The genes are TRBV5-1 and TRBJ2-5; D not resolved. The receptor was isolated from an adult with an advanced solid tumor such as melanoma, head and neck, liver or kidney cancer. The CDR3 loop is CASSLAVGETQYF. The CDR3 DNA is TGCGCCAGCAGCTTGGCCGTAGGGGAGACCCAGTACTTC.